This T cell receptor beta chain emerged from a study of shared clonotypes between healthy human individuals. Deep level was the assay's run setting. In the authors' methods: ImmunoSEQ sequences covered only the junction and lacked quality scores; filtering therefore differed. Profiled with immunoSEQ multiplex PCR; TCRdb holds only in-frame clones, not every one. V, J and clone size were drawn from that table, and D and trimming were deduced from the DNA. The profile shows about 2 million clones, approximately 94% of them singletons. Positively selected for CCR7, the CD45RO-negative cells used as naive CD8 cells excluded terminally differentiated effector memory CD45RA+ cells. On this clone itself: The same CDR3 arises from other DNA sequences in this sample as well.

The receptor was isolated from a man younger than 35 in good health. Sequenced material: naive CD8+ T cells sorted from blood.

CDR3 nucleotide sequence: TGTGCCAGCAGTCCGGGAATCTACGAGCAGTACTTC. The encoded protein is CASSPGIYEQYF. The rearrangement uses TRBV6-5 and TRBJ2-7; TRBD2 is a possible D gene (5 bases). There are 12 residues in the CDR3. Germline V gene sequence: CDR1 MNHEY, CDR2 SVGAGI. The V gene lost 5 bases and the J gene lost 3 bases, with 8 bases spanning the gap.